Listed here are 8 T cell receptor beta chains from one sample, sequenced in a study of CD8+CD57+ T cells in acquired aplastic anemia. Only patients with CD8+CD57+ cell expansion on flow cytometry were chosen for sequencing. The use of genomic DNA as template underpinned the TCR beta VDJ and CDR3 profiling. MiXCR, run by TCRdb on the reads, gives a single entry per CDR3 protein. Of around 150,000 distinct CDR3 sequences in the sample, roughly two thirds were seen once. Input material: sorted CD4+, CD8+, or CD8+CD57+ T cells (not recorded which) from PBMCs. These receptors were obtained from a human donor with aplastic anemia.

The chain is built from TRBV2 and TRBJ2-1, with 8 nucleotides matching TRBD2. V was clipped by 6 bases and J by 4 bases; unmatched bases: 8. This CDR3 comprises 15 residues. Germline V lookup: CDR1 SNHLY, CDR2 FYNNEI. CDR3 bases: TGTGCCAGCAGGCTAGGCGGGGGGAATTACAATGAGCAGTTCTTC. This gives the protein CASRLGGGNYNEQFF.

In its sample, this clonotype was seen once. This chain connects TRBV6-2 or TRBV6-3 to TRBJ2-2, with D hard to call. V dropped 2 bases and J dropped 5 bases, with 15 bases sitting between them. There are 16 residues in the CDR3. Germline V CDR1 and CDR2: MNHEY, SVGEGT. This CDR3 reads CASSYTPAITTGELFF. The CDR3 DNA follows: TGTGCCAGCAGTTACACTCCAGCGATAACTACCGGGGAGCTGTTTTTT.

The rearrangement links TRBV7-6 to TRBJ1-6; 9 nucleotides match TRBD1. The germline CDR1 and CDR2 sequences are SGHVS and FNYEAQ. J was trimmed by 6 bases and V by 1 base; bases with no gene match: 1. The CDR3 runs 15 residues. DNA of the CDR3: TGTGCCAGCAGCTTAGAGGACAGGGGTAATTCACCCCTCCACTTT. Its translation is CASSLEDRGNSPLHF.

V gene TRBV19 combines with J gene TRBJ1-5, with 7 bases that match TRBD1. Germline values: CDR1 LNHDA, CDR2 SQIVND (reference sequence). V was clipped by 5 bases and J by 6 bases; unmatched bases: 10. The CDR3 loop spans 15 amino acids. The CDR3 DNA reads TGTGCCAGTAGTCCTGAAGACAGGGCAGGTCAGCCCCAGCATTTT. It translates to CASSPEDRAGQPQHF.

J is TRBJ2-1 and V is TRBV25-1; 8 bases match TRBD1. The germline V gene encodes CDR1 MGHDK and CDR2 SYGVNS. Trimming cost V 6 bases and J 4 bases; bases outside gene matches: 17. The CDR3 is made up of 18 amino acids. The CDR3 loop is CASSEPHDGTGIYNEQFF. DNA for the CDR3: TGTGCCAGCAGCGAACCTCACGATGGGACAGGAATATACAATGAGCAGTTCTTC.

A few counts support this clonotype. CDR3: CASSATGELFF. CDR3 nucleotide sequence: TGTGCCAGCAGCGCGACCGGGGAGCTGTTTTTT. The chain recombines TRBV9 with TRBJ2-2; D ambiguous. Germline V gene sequence: CDR1 SGDLS, CDR2 YYNGEE. This CDR3 region has 11 residues. Trimming pared 3 bases from V and 5 bases from J, leaving 2 bases between.

With regard to this clonotype: Relative to the germline gene, one junction end is altered; a read error may explain this. The chain links TRBV11-2 to TRBJ2-1, with 14 bases fitting TRBD2. Germline V gives CDR1 SGHAT, CDR2 FQNNGV. The CDR3 totals 17 residues. CDR3 in amino acids: CASSSAGTSGGYNERFF. DNA for the CDR3: TGTGCCAGCAGCTCCGCCGGGACTAGCGGGGGTTACAATGAGCGGTTCTTC.

CDR3 nucleotide sequence: TGTGCCAGCAGCGGCGCCGGTCTAATGAACACTGAAGCTTTCTTT. Translation: CASSGAGLMNTEAFF. The chain links TRBV7-2 to TRBJ1-1; D uncertain. Germline V CDR1 and CDR2: SGHTA, FQGNSA. The CDR3 consists of 15 residues. Trimming took 5 bases from V and 0 from J, leaving 13 bases between them.